The 4 T cell receptor beta chains listed next were all sequenced from one sample in a study of blood T cells in healthy people across ages. Sample-barcoded 5' priming and a J-beta primer mix drove a second PCR of roughly 6 to 12 cycles. Each CDR3 protein is one row after TCRdb ran MiXCR on the 5' RACE reads. The sample contains under 1,100,000 distinct CDR3 sequences, under 30% of which appear only once. In addition, the sample was reused for a study of T cells of mothers and their children.

Sequencing was carried out using blood. These receptors were obtained from a girl aged 2 to 10 in good health.

The rearrangement joins TRBV12-3 or TRBV12-4 to TRBJ1-4; D gene unclear. CDR3 length: 16 residues. Trimming pared 8 bases from V and 4 bases from J, leaving 20 bases between. As DNA, the CDR3 is TGTGCCAGCTGCCGGGTGTTCCGGGTATTTAATGAAAAACTGTTTTTT. Amino acids: CASCRVFRVFNEKLFF.

The chain recombines TRBV29-1 with TRBJ2-3; tentative D call: TRBD2 (6 bases). Trimming took 7 bases from V and 4 from J, leaving 12 bases between them. CDR3 length equals 12 residues. Germline V gene lookup returns CDR1 SQVTM and CDR2 ANQGSEA. The CDR3, as DNA: TGCAGCGCCCTATCGGGGGCAGATACGCAGTATTTT. Its translation: CSALSGADTQYF.

On this clonotype: Germline is not matched at one junction end, which may reflect a read error. The chain carries TRBV28 and TRBJ2-1, with 8 bases aligning to TRBD2. Per germline, CDR1 MDHEN and CDR2 SYDVKM. The CDR3 totals 14 residues. The DNA for the CDR3 is TGTGCCAGCAGCCAGGGACTAGTCAGCAATGAGCAGTCCTTC. It codes for CASSQGLVSNEQSF. Supplemented by reference TRBV28 and TRBJ2-1, the full variable domain reads DVKVTQSSRYLVKRTGEKVFLECVQDMDHENMFWYRQDPGLGLRLIYFSYDVKMKEKGDIPEGYSVSREKKERFSLILESASTNQTSMYLCASSQGLVSNEQSFGPGTRLTVL.

This clonotype has only a few counts. The chain is built from TRBV7-8 and TRBJ1-1, with a tentative D call TRBD1 (5 bases). V was trimmed by 5 bases and J by 3 bases, leaving 13 bases between them. The germline V gene encodes CDR1 SGHVS and CDR2 FQNEAQ. CDR3 length equals 14 residues. CDR3 bases: TGTGCCAGCAGCGCAGACAGAGGCTACACTGAAGCTTTCTTT. This sequence encodes CASSADRGYTEAFF. Filled out from reference TRBV7-8 and TRBJ1-1, the complete variable domain reads GAGVSQSPRYKVAKRGQDVALRCDPISGHVSLFWYQQALGQGPEFLTYFQNEAQLDKSGLPSDRFFAERPEGSVSTLKIQRTQQEDSAVYLCASSADRGYTEAFFGQGTRLTVV.